The 23 T cell receptor beta chains presented below share a single source sample, sequenced in a study of tissue T cells after allogeneic stem cell transplantation. The sample's time point: mouse harvest day 7 after allogeneic transplant. The graft held 10^6 splenic CD5+ T cells and 10^7 T-cell-depleted bone marrow cells. Only in-frame clones appear in the TCRdb table, and some are missing; sequencing was by immunoSEQ multiplex PCR. The repertoire holds 5,500 to 6,500 clones, around two fifths seen once, with just over 2% in the top ten. Source material: skin. Receptors originate from a female BALB/c mouse given C57BL/6 T cells with graft-versus-host disease after an allogeneic hematopoietic cell transplant.

About this clone itself: Here the gene names and germline are mouse. From the germline J gene comes the end of the CDR3, since the read stops 1 residue before it. The V gene is TRBV23, the J gene TRBJ2-7; the listed D gene, TRBD1, was not tested against the DNA. This CDR3 region has 14 residues. The germline CDR1 and CDR2 sequences are KGHTA and FQNQQP. The sequenced part of the CDR3 DNA is TGCTCCAGCAGTCAACCGGGACAGACCTATGAACAGTAC. Encoded protein: CSSSQPGQTYEQY. Given in full, the CDR3 is CSSSQPGQTYEQYF.

For this clone: Gene names denote mouse genes. Read sequence stops 1 residue before the CDR3 end, and the germline J gene provides the missing end. This chain connects TRBV12-1 to TRBJ1-6, with TRBD1 matching 7 bases. TRBJ1-6 is flagged as an ORF with uncertain function. Germline assignment: CDR1 SGHSN and CDR2 HYEKVE. Losses at the gene ends were 4 bases for V and 3 bases for J; bases not matched to a gene: 2. There are 14 residues in the CDR3. The CDR3 sequence: CASSTGLYNSPLYF. The DNA read from the CDR3 is TGTGCCAGCTCGACAGGGCTCTATAATTCGCCCCTCTAC.

The sample holds one count of this clone. Gene names follow the mouse nomenclature. The read finishes 1 residue shy of the CDR3 end, and the germline J gene is used to complete it. The chain recombines TRBV19 with TRBJ2-7, with 9 bases aligning to TRBD2. CDR1 FNHDT and CDR2 SITEND come from the germline V gene (reference sequence). There are 13 residues in the CDR3. J lost 7 bases, V lost 4 bases, and 6 bases had no gene match. CDR3 sequence reads: CASSFGGAPEQYF. Incomplete CDR3 DNA: TGTGCCAGCAGTTTTGGGGGGGCGCCCGAACAGTAC.

Of note for this clone: The genes and germline here are from mouse. The read falls 1 residue short of the CDR3 end, and the missing part is taken from the germline J gene. J is TRBJ2-1 and V is TRBV12-1, with TRBD2 identical over 13 bases. The CDR3 covers 15 residues. V gave up 2 bases and J gave up 7 bases; unmatched junction bases: 4. The germline V gene has CDR1 SGHSN and CDR2 HYEKVE. The CDR3 protein is CASSPGLGGRAEQFF. The part of the CDR3 DNA that was read is TGTGCCAGCTCTCCCGGACTGGGGGGGCGCGCTGAGCAGTTC.

About this clone: These gene names are mouse names. Sequencing ends 1 residue short of the CDR3 end; the germline J gene provides the rest. The rearrangement uses TRBV23 and TRBJ1-2; the D segment call TRBD1 is taken from the table without a DNA check. From germline, CDR1 is KGHTA and CDR2 FQNQQP. The CDR3 covers 14 residues. This CDR3 reads CSSSQFRMNSDYTF. CDR3 DNA (partial): TGCTCCAGCAGTCAATTCAGAATGAACTCCGACTACACC.

In its sample, this clone was seen a few times. Genes here carry mouse names. The read terminates 1 residue ahead of where the CDR3 ends, so the germline J gene completes it. The V call is TRBV16, the J call TRBJ2-1; unclear D gene. The V gene lost 1 base and the J gene lost 6 bases, with 1 base spanning the gap. Germline V lookup: CDR1 SGHSA, CDR2 FRNQAP. This CDR3 is built from 11 residues. This CDR3 reads CASSLVAEQFF. The CDR3 bases that were read are TGTGCAAGCAGCTTAGTTGCTGAGCAGTTC.

About this clone: Genes here carry mouse names. The CDR3 end lies 1 residue beyond the end of the read and is filled in from the germline J gene. The chain combines TRBV13-2 with TRBJ2-5; 10 nucleotides agree with TRBD2. V was clipped by 4 bases and J by 0 bases; unmatched bases: 5. Germline V gene lookup returns CDR1 NNHNN and CDR2 SYGAGS (reference sequence). The CDR3 runs to 16 residues. The CDR3 here is CASGSLGGVNQDTQYF. Partial CDR3 DNA: TGTGCCAGCGGTTCACTGGGGGGGGTTAACCAAGACACCCAGTAC.

On this clone: The listed genes are named as in mouse. The missing CDR3 end, 1 residue past where the read stops, is filled in from the germline J gene. The genes are TRBV20 and TRBJ1-2; D is unclear. The CDR3 is made up of 13 amino acids. V shed 1 base and J shed 1 base, with 7 bases lying between them. From germline, CDR1 is GFQATS and CDR2 STVNSAI. The sequenced part of the CDR3 DNA is TGTGGTGCTAGGGGACAAGAAAACTCCGACTACACC. The encoded protein is CGARGQENSDYT. The whole CDR3 sequence is CGARGQENSDYTF.

This clone qualifies as medium-sized (0.01 to 0.1%). The gene names here belong to mouse. The read ends 1 residue shy of where the CDR3 ends; the end is completed using the germline J gene. The chain employs TRBV26 and TRBJ1-5; 11 bases align to TRBD1. V dropped 0 bases and J dropped 3; count of bases not matched to a gene: 4. Germline assignment: CDR1 KGHPV and CDR2 FQNQEV (reference sequence). This CDR3 is built from 17 residues. CDR3 DNA (partial): TGTGCCAGCAGTCTGTCTGGACAGGGGGCGGGCAACCAGGCTCCGCTT. Translating it yields CASSLSGQGAGNQAPL. In full, the CDR3 reads CASSLSGQGAGNQAPLF.

In the case of this clone: The germline and genes are mouse ones. The CDR3 goes on 1 residue after the read ends, and that part is filled in from the germline J gene. The chain combines TRBV17 with TRBJ2-2; D is unclear. V lost 3 bases to trimming and J lost 8 bases, with 1 base between them. Germline values: CDR1 MNHDT, CDR2 YYDKIL. This CDR3 contains 10 residues. CDR3 sequence: CASSSGQLYF. The part of the CDR3 DNA that was read is TGTGCTAGCAGTAGTGGGCAGCTCTAC. The whole variable domain, filled in from reference TRBV17 and TRBJ2-2, reads DTTVKQNPRYKLARVGKPVNLICSQTMNHDTMYWYQKKPNQAPKLLLFYYDKILNREADTFEKFQSSRPNNSFCSLYIGSAGLEYSAMYLCASSSGQLYFGEGSKLTVL.

This clone has more than one count but fewer than ten. Genes and germline are mouse. Read coverage stops 1 residue before the CDR3 terminus; the germline J gene supplies the remainder. The J gene is TRBJ2-4, the V gene TRBV26, with TRBD2 identical over 10 bases. The V segment lost 6 bases and the J segment 0 bases; nucleotides outside the gene matches: 3. Germline values: CDR1 KGHPV, CDR2 FQNQEV (reference sequence). This CDR3 region has 15 residues. The chain's CDR3 is CASRRLGGSQNTLYF. Partial CDR3 DNA: TGTGCCAGCAGGCGACTGGGGGGAAGTCAAAACACCTTGTAC.

Comment on this clone: Here the gene names and germline are mouse. With the read ending 1 residue before the CDR3 end, the germline J gene is used to fill in that end. This chain uses TRBV3 with TRBJ2-7; D perhaps matches TRBD2 (6 bases). Per germline, CDR1 SNHLY and CDR2 FYNGKV (reference sequence). The CDR3 covers 9 residues. V was trimmed by 8 bases and J by 7 bases, leaving 6 bases between them. The CDR3 here is CASLGEQYF. The part of the CDR3 DNA that was read is TGTGCCAGCCTGGGGGAACAGTAC.

On this clone itself: Gene names and germline refer to mouse. Coverage ceases 1 residue before the CDR3 finishes, and the germline J gene fills in the end. This rearrangement joins TRBV26 to TRBJ2-4, with D uncertain. This CDR3 spans 14 amino acids. The ends were cut back, 3 bases at V and 0 bases at J, with 7 bases in the middle. The germline V gene has CDR1 KGHPV and CDR2 FQNQEV (reference sequence). The CDR3 bases that were read are TGTGCCAGCAGTCTTCGGGGTAGTCAAAACACCTTGTAC. Amino acid sequence: CASSLRGSQNTLY. The CDR3, in full, reads CASSLRGSQNTLYF. The full variable domain, rest sourced from reference TRBV26 and TRBJ2-4, is NSKVIQTPRYLVKGQGQKAKMRCIPEKGHPVVFWYQQNKNNEFKFLINFQNQEVLQQIDMTEKRFSAECPSNSPCSLEIQSSEAGDSALYLCASSLRGSQNTLYFGAGTRLSVL.

About this clone: The gene symbols are mouse symbols. The CDR3 sequence is CASSQDTEVFF. Partial CDR3 DNA: TGTGCCAGCAGTCAAGACACAGAAGTCTTC. The chain uses TRBV26 and TRBJ1-1; D is unresolved. The missing CDR3 end, 1 residue past where the read stops, is filled in from the germline J gene. The CDR3 is 11 amino acids. Germline V gene sequence: CDR1 KGHPV, CDR2 FQNQEV (reference sequence). V was trimmed by 4 bases and J by 3 bases, leaving 3 bases between them.

The table lists this clone with a few counts. These gene names are mouse names. The read is 1 residue too short to cover the CDR3 end, so that end is filled in from the germline J gene. The V and J genes are TRBV26 and TRBJ2-5, with TRBD1 as a possible D gene (5 bases). V lost 3 bases, J lost 5 bases, and 9 bases lay in between. The CDR3 covers 13 residues. Germline CDR1 KGHPV, CDR2 FQNQEV (reference sequence). CDR3 loop: CASSLPGRDTQYF. The part of the CDR3 DNA that was read is TGTGCCAGCAGTCTCCCAGGGCGAGACACCCAGTAC.

There are a few counts of this clone. The gene symbols are mouse symbols. The CDR3 end lies 1 residue beyond the end of the read and is filled in from the germline J gene. The J gene is TRBJ2-5, the V gene TRBV23; TRBD1 is taken as the D call from the table, unchecked against the DNA. The CDR3 loop spans 14 amino acids. The V gene's germline CDR1 is KGHTA and CDR2 FQNQQP. The CDR3 bases that were read are TGCTCCAGCAGTCAAAGGGGAACGGAAGACACCCAGTAC. Protein product: CSSSQRGTEDTQY. The CDR3 in full is CSSSQRGTEDTQYF.

This clone was counted only a few times. The gene names given are mouse names. The sequence runs out 1 residue before the end of the CDR3; the remainder is reconstructed from the germline J gene. V usage is TRBV3 and J usage is TRBJ2-7; unclear D gene. V lost 3 bases and J 0 bases, leaving 9 bases between the germline ends. Germline assignment: CDR1 SNHLY and CDR2 FYNGKV (reference sequence). The CDR3 sequence is 14 residues long. The CDR3 spells CASSLGSSSYEQYF. CDR3 DNA, as far as it was read: TGTGCCAGCAGCTTGGGATCGAGCTCCTATGAACAGTAC.

With respect to this clone: Gene names follow the mouse nomenclature. The DNA ends 1 residue before the CDR3 does, and the rest of the CDR3 is filled in from the germline J gene. This sequence joins TRBV20 and TRBJ2-5, with D unresolved. Trimming pared 0 bases from V and 0 bases from J, leaving 4 bases between. Germline-derived CDR1 and CDR2 are GFQATS and STVNSAI. This CDR3 spans 13 amino acids. The CDR3 loop reads CGARDSNQDTQYF. The CDR3 DNA, read in part, is TGTGGTGCTAGGGACAGTAACCAAGACACCCAGTAC.

Only a few counts were recorded for this clone. Gene names and germline match the mouse. The read comes to an end 1 residue before the CDR3 does, leaving the germline J gene to fill in the end. The V and J genes are TRBV13-1 and TRBJ1-6; no firm D call. TRBJ1-6 is an ORF; its function is uncertain. The CDR3 covers 15 residues. V lost 3 bases to trimming and J lost 0 bases, with 7 bases between them. CDR1 is NSHNY, CDR2 SYGAGN, per germline. The DNA read from the CDR3 is TGTGCCAGCAGTGTACAGAGTTCCTATAATTCGCCCCTCTAC. Its translation is CASSVQSSYNSPLY. The entire CDR3 protein is CASSVQSSYNSPLYF.

With regard to this clone: Mouse gene names and germline throughout. The read ends 1 residue before the CDR3 terminus; that terminus is restored from the germline J gene. V gene TRBV26 combines with J gene TRBJ1-1; TRBD1 agrees at 7 bases. V dropped 3 bases and J dropped 0; count of bases not matched to a gene: 1. The CDR3 runs to 14 residues. Per germline, CDR1 KGHPV and CDR2 FQNQEV (reference sequence). The sequenced CDR3 bases are TGTGCCAGCAGTCTCGGGACAGCAAACACAGAAGTCTTC. This codes for CASSLGTANTEVF. The full CDR3 sequence reads CASSLGTANTEVFF. Looking up the rest from reference TRBV26 and TRBJ1-1 gives the full variable domain: NSKVIQTPRYLVKGQGQKAKMRCIPEKGHPVVFWYQQNKNNEFKFLINFQNQEVLQQIDMTEKRFSAECPSNSPCSLEIQSSEAGDSALYLCASSLGTANTEVFFGKGTRLTVV.

By frequency in the sample, this clone is medium-sized. Germline and genes here are mouse. The read gets to within 1 residue of the CDR3 end, and the germline J gene fills in the rest. The V call is TRBV19, the J call TRBJ2-7; the D is unclear. V lost 3 bases and J lost 2, with 9 bases in between. The CDR3 length is 13 residues. Germline assignment: CDR1 FNHDT and CDR2 SITEND (reference sequence). The CDR3 DNA, read in part, is TGTGCCAGCAGTAAAAGACTAACCTATGAACAGTAC. Protein product: CASSKRLTYEQY. The complete CDR3 reads CASSKRLTYEQYF.

Remarks on this clone: Gene names are mouse gene names. The sequence runs out 1 residue before the end of the CDR3; the remainder is reconstructed from the germline J gene. The rearrangement joins TRBV15 to TRBJ2-4; TRBD1 might be the D (6 bases). The CDR3 spans 15 residues. V lost 5 bases to trimming and J lost 0 bases, with 12 bases between them. CDR1 is SGHND and CDR2 is FRSKSL in the germline V gene. CDR3 bases read: TGTGCCAGCAGTCCCGGACAGTCTAGTCAAAACACCTTGTAC. As protein: CASSPGQSSQNTLY. The complete CDR3 sequence is CASSPGQSSQNTLYF.

This clone is categorized as medium-sized. The genes and germline here are from mouse. The read comes to an end 1 residue before the CDR3 does, leaving the germline J gene to fill in the end. V gene TRBV12-1 combines with J gene TRBJ1-3; perhaps TRBD1 as D (5 bases). The CDR3 runs 14 residues. Germline-derived CDR1 and CDR2 are SGHSN and HYEKVE. Trimming stripped 4 bases from V and 3 bases from J, with 12 bases between. The CDR3 spells CASSLLGVGNTLYF. CDR3 DNA, as far as it was read: TGTGCCAGCTCCCTTCTAGGGGTTGGAAATACGCTCTAT.